The clone carrying this T cell receptor (beta chain) has a single count. The data originate from a study of blood T cell repertoires in COVID-19. Study-level information: PBMCs, B-cell-depleted T cells, or T cells provided the cDNA or gDNA that made up the material.

The germline V gene encodes CDR1 LGHDT and CDR2 YNNKEL (reference sequence). The CDR3 is made up of 16 amino acids. With V trimmed by 4 bases and J by 1 base, 8 bases remained unmatched. TCRdb keeps only in-frame clones here, not all; method: immunoSEQ multiplex PCR. Of approximately 300,000 clones detected, 84% appear once; the ten largest clones hold about 15%. The sequence came from a person between 70 and 80 years old with COVID-19, enrolled during active disease. The chain uses TRBV3-1 (or the pseudogene TRBV3-2) and TRBJ1-1; 8 nucleotides agree with TRBD1. Sequencing was performed on peripheral blood. CDR3 nucleotide sequence: TGTGCCAGCAGCCCGACCGGGACAGGCGCGAACACTGAAGCTTTCTTT. This gives the protein CASSPTGTGANTEAFF.